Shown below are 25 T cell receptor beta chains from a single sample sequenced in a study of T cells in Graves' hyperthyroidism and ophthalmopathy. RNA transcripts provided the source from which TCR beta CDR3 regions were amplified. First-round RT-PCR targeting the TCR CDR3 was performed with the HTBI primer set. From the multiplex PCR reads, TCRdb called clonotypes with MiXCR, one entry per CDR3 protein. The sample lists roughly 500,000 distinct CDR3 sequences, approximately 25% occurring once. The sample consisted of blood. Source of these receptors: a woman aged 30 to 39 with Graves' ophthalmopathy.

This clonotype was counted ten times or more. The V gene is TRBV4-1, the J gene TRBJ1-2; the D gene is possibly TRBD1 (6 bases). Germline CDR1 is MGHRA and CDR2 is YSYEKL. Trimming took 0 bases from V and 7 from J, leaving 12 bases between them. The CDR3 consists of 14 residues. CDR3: CASSQDRGLGGYTF. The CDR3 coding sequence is TGCGCCAGCAGCCAAGACAGGGGACTTGGTGGCTACACCTTC.

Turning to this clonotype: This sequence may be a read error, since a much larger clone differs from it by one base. CDR3 sequence reads: CVSRSDSFLYGYTF. The CDR3 DNA reads TGTGTCAGCAGGAGTGACAGTTTTCTCTATGGCTACACCTTC. V gene TRBV2 combines with J gene TRBJ1-2; D is possibly TRBD1 (5 bases). Germline V gene lookup returns CDR1 SNHLY and CDR2 FYNNEI. The CDR3 length is 14 residues.

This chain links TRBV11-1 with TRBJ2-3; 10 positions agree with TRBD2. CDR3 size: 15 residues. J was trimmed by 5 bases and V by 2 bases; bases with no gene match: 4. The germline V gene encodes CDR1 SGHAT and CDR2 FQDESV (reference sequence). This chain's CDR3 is CASSLTSGELDTQYF. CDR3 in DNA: TGTGCCAGCAGCTTAACTAGCGGGGAGCTAGATACGCAGTATTTT. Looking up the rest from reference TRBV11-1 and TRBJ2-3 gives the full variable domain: EAEVAQSPRYKITEKSQAVAFWCDPISGHATLYWYRQILGQGPELLVQFQDESVVDDSQLPKDRFSAERLKGVDSTLKIQPAELGDSAMYLCASSLTSGELDTQYFGPGTRLTVL.

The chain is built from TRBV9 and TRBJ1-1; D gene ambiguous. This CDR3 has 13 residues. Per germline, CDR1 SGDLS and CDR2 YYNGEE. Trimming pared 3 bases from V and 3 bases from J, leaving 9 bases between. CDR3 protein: CASSADWYTEAFF. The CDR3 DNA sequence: TGTGCCAGCAGCGCGGACTGGTACACTGAAGCTTTCTTT.

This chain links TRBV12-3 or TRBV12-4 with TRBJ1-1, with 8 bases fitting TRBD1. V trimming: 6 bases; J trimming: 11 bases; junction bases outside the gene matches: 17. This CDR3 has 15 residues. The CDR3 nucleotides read TGTGCCAGCAGCTCTATATCCGGGACAGGCGGACATGCTTTCTTT. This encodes CASSSISGTGGHAFF.

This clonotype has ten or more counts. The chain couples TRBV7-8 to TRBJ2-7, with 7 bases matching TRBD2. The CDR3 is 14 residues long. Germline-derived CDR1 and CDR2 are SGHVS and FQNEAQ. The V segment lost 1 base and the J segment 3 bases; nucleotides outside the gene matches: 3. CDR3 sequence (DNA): TGTGCCAGCAGCTTAGGGACTAGGAGCTACGAGCAGTACTTC. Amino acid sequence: CASSLGTRSYEQYF. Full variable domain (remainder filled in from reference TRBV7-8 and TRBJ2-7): GAGVSQSPRYKVAKRGQDVALRCDPISGHVSLFWYQQALGQGPEFLTYFQNEAQLDKSGLPSDRFFAERPEGSVSTLKIQRTQQEDSAVYLCASSLGTRSYEQYFGPGTRLTVT.

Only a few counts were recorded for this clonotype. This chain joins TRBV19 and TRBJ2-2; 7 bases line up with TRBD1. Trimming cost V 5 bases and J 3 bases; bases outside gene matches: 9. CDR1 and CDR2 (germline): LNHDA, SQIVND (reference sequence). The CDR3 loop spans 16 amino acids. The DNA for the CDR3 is TGTGCCAGTAGTTTCCGGGACAGAGGATACACCGGGGAGCTGTTTTTT. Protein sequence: CASSFRDRGYTGELFF.

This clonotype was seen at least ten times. The CDR3 DNA sequence: TGTGCCAGCAGCAAAGGGATGGTCGGCGCCTACGAGCAGTACTTC. This encodes CASSKGMVGAYEQYF. V gene TRBV6-2 or TRBV6-3 combines with J gene TRBJ2-7; D is unclear. The CDR3 covers 15 residues. Germline assignment: CDR1 MNHEY and CDR2 SVGEGT. V lost 6 bases to trimming and J lost 2 bases, with 17 bases between them.

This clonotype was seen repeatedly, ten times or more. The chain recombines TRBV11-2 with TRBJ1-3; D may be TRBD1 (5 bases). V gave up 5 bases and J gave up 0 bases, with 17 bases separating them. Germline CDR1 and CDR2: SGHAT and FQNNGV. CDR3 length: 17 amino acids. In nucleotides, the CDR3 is TGTGCCAGCAGCCTTGGGAGGGACCCGGGCTCTGGAAACACCATATATTTT. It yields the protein CASSLGRDPGSGNTIYF.

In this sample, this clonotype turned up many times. Here the CDR3 reads CATRRGMNTEAFF. Written as DNA, the CDR3 is TGTGCCACAAGGCGTGGCATGAACACTGAAGCTTTCTTT. This chain links TRBV6-1 with TRBJ1-1; D not certain. The length of the CDR3 is 13 residues. CDR1 is MNHNS, CDR2 SASEGT, per germline. V dropped 10 bases and J dropped 0 bases, with 12 bases sitting between them.

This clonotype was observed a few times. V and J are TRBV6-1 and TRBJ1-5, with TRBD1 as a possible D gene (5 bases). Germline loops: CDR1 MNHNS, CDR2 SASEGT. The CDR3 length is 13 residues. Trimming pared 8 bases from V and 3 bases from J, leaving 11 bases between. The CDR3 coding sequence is TGTGCCAGCCAGGCAGGGAACAATCAGCCCCAGCATTTT. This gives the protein CASQAGNNQPQHF.

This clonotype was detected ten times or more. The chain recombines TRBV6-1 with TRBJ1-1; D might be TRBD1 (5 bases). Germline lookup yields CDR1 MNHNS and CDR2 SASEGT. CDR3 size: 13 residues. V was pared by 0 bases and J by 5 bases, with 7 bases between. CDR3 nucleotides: TGTGCCAGCAGTGAAGCGGGGGATACTGAAGCTTTCTTT. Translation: CASSEAGDTEAFF.

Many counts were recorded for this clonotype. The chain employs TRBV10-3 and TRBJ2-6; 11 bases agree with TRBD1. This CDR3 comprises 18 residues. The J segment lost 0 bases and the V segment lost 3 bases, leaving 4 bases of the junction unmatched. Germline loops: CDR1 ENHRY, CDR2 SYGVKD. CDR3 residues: CAISDQGTGGSGANVLTF. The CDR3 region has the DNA TGTGCCATCAGTGATCAAGGGACAGGGGGCTCTGGGGCCAACGTCCTGACTTTC.

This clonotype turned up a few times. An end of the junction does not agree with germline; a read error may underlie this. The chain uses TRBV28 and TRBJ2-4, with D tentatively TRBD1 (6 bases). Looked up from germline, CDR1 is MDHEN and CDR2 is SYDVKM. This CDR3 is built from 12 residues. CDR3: CASRDTGNIKYF. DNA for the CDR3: TGTGCCAGCCGGGACACCGGGAACATTAAGTACTTC.

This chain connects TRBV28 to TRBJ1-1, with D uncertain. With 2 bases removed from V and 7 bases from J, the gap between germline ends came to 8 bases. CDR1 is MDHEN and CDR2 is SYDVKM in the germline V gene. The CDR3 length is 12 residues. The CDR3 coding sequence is TGTGCCAGCAGTTTAGCCACCCGTGAAGCTTTCTTT. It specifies CASSLATREAFF.

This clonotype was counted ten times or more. The CDR3 protein is CSARVRQTYEQYF. Written as DNA, the CDR3 is TGCAGTGCTAGAGTTCGGCAGACCTACGAGCAGTACTTC. The chain uses TRBV20-1 and TRBJ2-7; D remains ambiguous. The germline V and J ends were trimmed by 1 base and 2 bases, with 9 bases remaining between them. CDR1 is DFQATT and CDR2 is SNEGSKA in the germline V gene (reference sequence). The CDR3 has 13 amino acids.

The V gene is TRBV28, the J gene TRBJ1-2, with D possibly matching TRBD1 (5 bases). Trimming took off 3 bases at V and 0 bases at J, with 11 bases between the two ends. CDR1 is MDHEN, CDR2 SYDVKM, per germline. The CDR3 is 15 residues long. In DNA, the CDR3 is TGTGCCAGCAGTTTTCCGACAGCAGCTAACTATGGCTACACCTTC. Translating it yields CASSFPTAANYGYTF.

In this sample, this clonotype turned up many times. This chain's CDR3 is CASSAEGETQYF. The CDR3 DNA is TGTGCCAGCAGTGCAGAGGGGGAGACCCAGTACTTC. The rearrangement uses TRBV2 and TRBJ2-5; D is tentatively TRBD1 or TRBD2 (5 bases each). CDR1 and CDR2 (germline): SNHLY, FYNNEI. V lost 4 bases to trimming and J lost 5 bases, with 8 bases between them. The CDR3 totals 12 residues.

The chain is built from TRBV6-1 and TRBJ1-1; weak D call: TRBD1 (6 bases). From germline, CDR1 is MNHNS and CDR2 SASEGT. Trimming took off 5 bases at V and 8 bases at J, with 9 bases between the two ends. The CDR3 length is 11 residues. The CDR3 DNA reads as TGTGCCAGCAGTAGAGGACAGGAAGCTTTCTTT. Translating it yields CASSRGQEAFF.

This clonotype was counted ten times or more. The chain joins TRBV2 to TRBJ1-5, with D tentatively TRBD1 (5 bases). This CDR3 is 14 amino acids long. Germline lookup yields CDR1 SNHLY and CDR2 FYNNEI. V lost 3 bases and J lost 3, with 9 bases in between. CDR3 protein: CASSEDTVNQPQHF. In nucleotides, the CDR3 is TGTGCCAGCAGTGAGGACACGGTCAATCAGCCCCAGCATTTT. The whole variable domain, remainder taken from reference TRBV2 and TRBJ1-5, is EPEVTQTPSHQVTQMGQEVILRCVPISNHLYFYWYRQILGQKVEFLVSFYNNEISEKSEIFDDQFSVERPDGSNFTLKIRSTKLEDSAMYFCASSEDTVNQPQHFGDGTRLSIL.

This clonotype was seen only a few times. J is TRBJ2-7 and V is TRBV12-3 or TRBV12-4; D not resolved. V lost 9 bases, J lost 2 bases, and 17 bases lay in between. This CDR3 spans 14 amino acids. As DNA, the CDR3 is TGTGCCAGGGTTATCAGGTTTACGACCTACGAGCAGTACTTC. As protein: CARVIRFTTYEQYF.

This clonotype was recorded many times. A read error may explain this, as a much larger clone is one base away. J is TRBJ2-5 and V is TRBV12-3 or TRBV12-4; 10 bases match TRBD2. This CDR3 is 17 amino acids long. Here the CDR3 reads CASSLGLAGETQEAQYF. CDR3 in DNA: TGTGCCAGCAGTTTAGGCCTAGCGGGGGAGACACAAGAGGCCCAGTACTTC.

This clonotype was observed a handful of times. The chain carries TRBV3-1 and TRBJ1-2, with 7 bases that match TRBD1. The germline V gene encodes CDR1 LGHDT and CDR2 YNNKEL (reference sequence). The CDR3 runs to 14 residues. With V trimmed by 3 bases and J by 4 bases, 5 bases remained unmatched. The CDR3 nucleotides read TGTGCCAGCAGCCAGGGACAGATGATCTATGGCTACACCTTC. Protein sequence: CASSQGQMIYGYTF.

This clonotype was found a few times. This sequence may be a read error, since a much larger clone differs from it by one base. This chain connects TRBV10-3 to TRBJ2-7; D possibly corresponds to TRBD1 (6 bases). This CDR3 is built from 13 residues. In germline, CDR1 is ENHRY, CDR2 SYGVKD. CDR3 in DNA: TGTGTCATCAGTGGACAGAGTACCTACGAGCAGTACTTC. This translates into CVISGQSTYEQYF.

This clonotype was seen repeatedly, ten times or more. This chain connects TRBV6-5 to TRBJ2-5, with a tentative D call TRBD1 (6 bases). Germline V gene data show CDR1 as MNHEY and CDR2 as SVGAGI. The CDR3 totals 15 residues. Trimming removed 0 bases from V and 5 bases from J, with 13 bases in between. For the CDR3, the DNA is TGTGCCAGCAGTTACTCGTACAGGGCCTGGGAGACCCAGTACTTC. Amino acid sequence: CASSYSYRAWETQYF.